These 28 T cell receptor beta chains came from one sample sequenced in a study of blood T cell repertoires in COVID-19. Sequencing used immunoSEQ multiplex PCR; TCRdb keeps in-frame clones, though not all of them. The data show roughly 330,000 clones, 70% to 90% seen once. Material: PBMCs or T cells enriched from blood (not recorded which). These receptors came from a woman aged 18-29 years who had recovered from COVID-19.

The chain recombines TRBV5-1 with TRBJ1-1; D call uncertain. V lost 0 bases and J 3 bases, leaving 6 bases between the germline ends. Looked up from germline, CDR1 is SGHRS and CDR2 is YFSETQ. The CDR3 is 13 amino acids. CDR3 DNA: TGCGCCAGCAGCTTGGACACCGACACTGAAGCTTTCTTT. The encoded protein is CASSLDTDTEAFF.

This clone was counted a few times. The chain couples TRBV7-9 to TRBJ2-3, with D unresolved. Trimming cost V 5 bases and J 0 bases, with 9 bases left between them. CDR1 and CDR2 from the germline V gene are SEHNR and FQNEAQ (reference sequence). The CDR3 is 14 amino acids. The CDR3 here is CASSGVESTDTQYF. The CDR3 bases are TGTGCCAGCAGCGGAGTCGAGAGCACAGATACGCAGTATTTT.

The chain has TRBV29-1 and TRBJ2-1; D might be TRBD2 (6 bases). Germline CDR1 reads SQVTM; CDR2 reads ANQGSEA. Trimming cost V 3 bases and J 8 bases, with 11 bases left between them. This CDR3 has 12 residues. This CDR3 reads CSVEGGVDEQFF. The CDR3 bases are TGCAGCGTTGAGGGCGGGGTGGATGAGCAGTTCTTC.

The V gene is TRBV7-8, the J gene TRBJ1-2; the match to TRBD1 covers 10 bases. V dropped 5 bases and J dropped 7; count of bases not matched to a gene: 4. The CDR3 is 13 amino acids. Per the germline V gene, CDR1 is SGHVS and CDR2 is FQNEAQ. CDR3 residues: CASSRRTGGGYTF. The DNA of the CDR3 is TGTGCCAGCAGCCGACGGACAGGGGGTGGCTACACCTTC.

The chain has TRBV7-3 and TRBJ2-5, with 7 positions matching TRBD2. CDR1 and CDR2 from the germline V gene are SGHTA and FQGTGA. Trimming cost V 2 bases and J 2 bases; bases outside gene matches: 5. This CDR3 has 15 amino acids. CDR3 loop: CASSLGGRTQETQYF. The CDR3 DNA follows: TGTGCCAGCAGCTTAGGCGGGAGAACACAAGAGACCCAGTACTTC.

V gene TRBV30 combines with J gene TRBJ1-6; 9 bases agree with TRBD1. This CDR3 is 14 amino acids long. CDR1 and CDR2 from the germline V gene are GTSNPN and SVGIG (reference sequence). J gave up 9 bases and V 2 bases, and 5 bases lay outside the gene matches. The DNA of the CDR3 is TGTGCCTGGAGTAGGGGACAGGGTACTTCACCCCTCCACTTT. Protein: CAWSRGQGTSPLHF.

The chain has TRBV2 and TRBJ2-1; the D gene is possibly TRBD2 (5 bases). The germline CDR1 and CDR2 sequences are SNHLY and FYNNEI. V lost 6 bases and J 7 bases, leaving 10 bases between the germline ends. This CDR3 is 12 amino acids long. The chain's CDR3 is CASSGLLNEQFF. The CDR3 nucleotides read TGTGCCAGCAGCGGACTGTTAAATGAGCAGTTCTTC. The entire variable domain, with the rest obtained from reference TRBV2 and TRBJ2-1, is as follows: EPEVTQTPSHQVTQMGQEVILRCVPISNHLYFYWYRQILGQKVEFLVSFYNNEISEKSEIFDDQFSVERPDGSNFTLKIRSTKLEDSAMYFCASSGLLNEQFFGPGTRLTVL.

The genes are TRBV6-1 and TRBJ1-5; the match to TRBD1 covers 7 bases. V lost 4 bases, J lost 1 base, and 13 bases stayed unmatched. Germline V CDR1 and CDR2: MNHNS, SASEGT. This CDR3 region has 18 residues. The CDR3 sequence is CASSVGDDRVFSNQPQHF. The CDR3 coding sequence is TGTGCCAGCAGTGTAGGGGACGACAGGGTGTTCAGCAATCAGCCCCAGCATTTT.

V is TRBV18 and J is TRBJ2-7, with 9 bases matching TRBD1. The CDR3 extends over 15 amino acids. Germline V gives CDR1 KGHSH, CDR2 LQKENI. J lost 1 base, V lost 4 bases, and 5 bases had no gene match. The CDR3 DNA reads TGTGCCAGCTCACAGGGACAGGGAAGATCCTACGAGCAGTACTTC. This encodes CASSQGQGRSYEQYF.

V usage is TRBV7-9 and J usage is TRBJ2-1, with 10 bases aligning to TRBD2. From germline, CDR1 is SEHNR and CDR2 FQNEAQ (reference sequence). J gave up 8 bases and V 6 bases, and 10 bases lay outside the gene matches. This CDR3 spans 15 amino acids. CDR3 sequence reads: CASSSTSGAGDEQFF. Written as DNA, the CDR3 is TGTGCCAGCAGTTCTACTAGCGGGGCGGGGGATGAGCAGTTCTTC. Full variable domain (missing parts from reference TRBV7-9 and TRBJ2-1): DTGVSQNPRHKITKRGQNVTFRCDPISEHNRLYWYRQTLGQGPEFLTYFQNEAQLEKSRLLSDRFSAERPKGSFSTLEIQRTEQGDSAMYLCASSSTSGAGDEQFFGPGTRLTVL.

The rearrangement links TRBV28 to TRBJ2-7, with 10 bases lining up with TRBD2. Germline V gene data show CDR1 as MDHEN and CDR2 as SYDVKM. J lost 4 bases, V lost 1 base, and 10 bases had no gene match. This CDR3 is built from 17 residues. CDR3 protein: CASSLFPHGTSVYEQYF. DNA for the CDR3: TGTGCCAGCAGTTTATTCCCGCACGGGACTAGCGTTTACGAGCAGTACTTC.

The chain has TRBV7-8 and TRBJ1-2; D remains ambiguous. V was cut by 0 bases and J by 7 bases, with 12 bases left in between. Germline assignment: CDR1 SGHVS and CDR2 FQNEAQ. This CDR3 comprises 14 residues. Written as DNA, the CDR3 is TGTGCCAGCAGCTTAGCAGGGTTGGAGGCTGGCTACACCTTC. Translated, it gives CASSLAGLEAGYTF.

The genes are TRBV30 and TRBJ1-4, with D possibly matching TRBD1 (6 bases). Trimming cost V 1 base and J 7 bases, with 13 bases left between them. Germline values: CDR1 GTSNPN, CDR2 SVGIG (reference sequence). The CDR3 sequence is 14 residues long. The CDR3 here is CAWSDEGGGEKLFF. The CDR3 DNA sequence: TGTGCCTGGAGTGACGAGGGGGGGGGTGAAAAACTGTTTTTT.

The chain is built from TRBV2 and TRBJ1-1; no definite D call. With 2 bases removed from V and 4 bases from J, the gap between germline ends came to 11 bases. The CDR3 totals 14 residues. Germline CDR1 reads SNHLY; CDR2 reads FYNNEI. The CDR3: CASSEQAQATEAFF. CDR3 nucleotides: TGTGCCAGCAGTGAACAGGCTCAGGCCACTGAAGCTTTCTTT. Variable domain in full (rest from reference TRBV2 and TRBJ1-1): EPEVTQTPSHQVTQMGQEVILRCVPISNHLYFYWYRQILGQKVEFLVSFYNNEISEKSEIFDDQFSVERPDGSNFTLKIRSTKLEDSAMYFCASSEQAQATEAFFGQGTRLTVV.

As concerns this clone: Other DNA sequences of this sample code for an identical CDR3. The J gene is TRBJ2-1, the V gene TRBV18, with D hard to call. This CDR3 comprises 13 residues. Deletions cut 3 bases from V and 0 bases from J, with 3 bases between. The V gene's germline CDR1 is KGHSH and CDR2 LQKENI. CDR3: CASSPSSYNEQFF. CDR3 coding DNA: TGTGCCAGCTCACCTAGCTCCTACAATGAGCAGTTCTTC.

The rearrangement uses TRBV28 and TRBJ1-1, with 7 bases fitting TRBD1. V lost 4 bases to trimming and J lost 2 bases; unmatched junction nucleotides: 4. CDR3 length: 14 residues. Germline CDR1 and CDR2: MDHEN and SYDVKM. The CDR3 region is CASSSQGENTEAFF. CDR3 in DNA: TGTGCCAGCAGTTCTCAGGGGGAAAACACTGAAGCTTTCTTT.

The CDR3 bases are TGTGCCAGCTCACCCTTACTAAACTTGCAGGGACATAATACTGAAGCTTTCTTT. This encodes CASSPLLNLQGHNTEAFF. The chain employs TRBV18 and TRBJ1-1; TRBD1 might be the D (6 bases). The CDR3 spans 18 residues. CDR1 is KGHSH, CDR2 LQKENI, per germline. The V gene lost 3 bases and the J gene lost 5 bases, with 25 bases spanning the gap.

The V gene is TRBV29-1, the J gene TRBJ1-1; no clear D gene. The germline CDR1 and CDR2 sequences are SQVTM and ANQGSEA. This CDR3 region has 13 residues. V lost 4 bases and J lost 6, with 15 bases in between. The CDR3, as DNA: TGCAGCGTTGGAGGGAGGGCGAGGGCTGAAGCTTTCTTT. Protein sequence: CSVGGRARAEAFF.

The CDR3 reads CASSHWTGGYEKLFF. The DNA of the CDR3 is TGTGCCAGCAGCCACTGGACAGGGGGCTATGAAAAACTGTTTTTT. V gene TRBV14 combines with J gene TRBJ1-4; 11 bases map to TRBD1. The junction had 3 bases not matched to a gene; V was cut back by 3 bases and J by 6 bases. From germline, CDR1 is SGHDN and CDR2 FVKESK. CDR3 length: 15 residues.

The chain recombines TRBV7-9 with TRBJ1-2, with TRBD1 matching 8 bases. The junction had 8 bases not matched to a gene; V was cut back by 8 bases and J by 3 bases. The CDR3 is made up of 14 amino acids. CDR1 SEHNR and CDR2 FQNEAQ come from the germline V gene (reference sequence). CDR3 sequence: CASQRDRGDYGYTF. The CDR3 coding sequence is TGTGCCAGCCAACGAGACAGGGGTGACTATGGCTACACCTTC.

This chain uses TRBV19 with TRBJ1-5, with D perhaps TRBD1 (6 bases). CDR3 length equals 14 residues. With 7 bases removed from V and 6 bases from J, the gap between germline ends came to 16 bases. Germline assignment: CDR1 LNHDA and CDR2 SQIVND (reference sequence). CDR3 nucleotide sequence: TGTGCCAGTATTTCCACAGGGTTAGGTCAGCCCCAGCATTTT. Its translation is CASISTGLGQPQHF.

The rearrangement links TRBV9 to TRBJ2-1, with D possibly being TRBD2 (6 bases). The V end lost 0 bases, the J end lost 5 bases, and 9 bases lay between the germline ends. The CDR3 is 14 residues long. Germline V lookup: CDR1 SGDLS, CDR2 YYNGEE. CDR3 sequence (DNA): TGTGCCAGCAGCGTAGAGCAGCGGGACAATGAGCAGTTCTTC. Translation gives CASSVEQRDNEQFF.

The chain combines TRBV7-6 with TRBJ1-2; D uncertain. The V end was cut by 5 bases, the J end by 5 bases, with 15 bases between. The CDR3 is made up of 14 amino acids. Germline V CDR1 and CDR2: SGHVS, FNYEAQ. The CDR3 reads CASSPPEDWYGYTF. The CDR3 region has the DNA TGTGCCAGCAGCCCTCCTGAGGACTGGTATGGCTACACCTTC.

The chain couples TRBV11-2 to TRBJ2-3; the D gene is possibly TRBD1 (5 bases). The V end lost 5 bases, the J end lost 2 bases, and 14 bases lay between the germline ends. CDR3 length equals 15 residues. Germline V CDR1 and CDR2: SGHAT, FQNNGV. The DNA for the CDR3 is TGTGCCAGCAGCCTGACAGCTACCTCCACAGATACGCAGTATTTT. It yields the protein CASSLTATSTDTQYF. The full variable domain, in which reference TRBV11-2 and TRBJ2-3 provide the parts outside the CDR3, is EAGVAQSPRYKIIEKRQSVAFWCNPISGHATLYWYQQILGQGPKLLIQFQNNGVVDDSQLPKDRFSAERLKGVDSTLKIQPAKLEDSAVYLCASSLTATSTDTQYFGPGTRLTVL.

This clone came up once. The rearrangement uses TRBV3-1 (or the pseudogene TRBV3-2) and TRBJ1-3; 8 bases are a match to TRBD1. The CDR3 has 14 residues. J lost 4 bases, V lost 2 bases, and 1 base had no gene match. From germline, CDR1 is LGHDT and CDR2 YNNKEL (reference sequence). The chain's CDR3 is CASSQPGGGNTIYF. The CDR3 coding sequence is TGTGCCAGCAGCCAACCAGGGGGCGGAAACACCATATATTTT.

This clone has just one count. The rearrangement uses TRBV7-9 and TRBJ2-2; D is possibly TRBD2 (6 bases). Germline-derived CDR1 and CDR2 are SEHNR and FQNEAQ (reference sequence). Trimming took off 10 bases at V and 3 bases at J, with 24 bases between the two ends. This CDR3 has 17 residues. CDR3 loop: CATRGGAGPTHTGELFF. The CDR3 nucleotides are TGTGCCACGAGGGGAGGCGCCGGCCCTACTCACACCGGGGAGCTGTTTTTT.

This rearrangement joins TRBV19 to TRBJ1-1; D perhaps matches TRBD1 (5 bases). Trimming stripped 6 bases from V and 6 bases from J, with 11 bases between. The CDR3 spans 12 residues. Germline CDR1 and CDR2: LNHDA and SQIVND (reference sequence). The CDR3 is CASRDGGSEAFF. CDR3 bases: TGTGCCAGTAGGGACGGGGGGTCTGAAGCTTTCTTT.

V is TRBV18 and J is TRBJ2-3; D is ambiguous. The V gene lost 4 bases and the J gene lost 0 bases, with 14 bases spanning the gap. The CDR3 is 16 amino acids. Germline lookup yields CDR1 KGHSH and CDR2 LQKENI. The CDR3 loop reads CASSRRVGDSTDTQYF. Here the CDR3 DNA reads TGTGCCAGCTCACGTCGAGTGGGCGACAGCACAGATACGCAGTATTTT.